The 26 T cell receptor beta chains presented below share a single source sample, sequenced in a study of CD4+ T cells in melanoma (dated by TCRdb to the early 2020s). Library construction relied on the immunoSEQ multiplex PCR assay. In its TCRdb copy, this immuneACCESS table keeps in-frame sequences only and misses some clones. Where compared with another copy, unresolved V genes explain less than half of these, and the others have no known cause. This sample comprises 90,000 to 130,000 clones, approximately 92% of them detected only once. The ten largest clones represent about 3.3% of the sample. Sample: peripheral blood. These receptors all stem from a human donor with melanoma.

This clone was recorded only once. The chain combines TRBV15 with TRBJ2-1; D remains ambiguous. The CDR3 runs to 16 residues. Deletions cut 0 bases from V and 0 bases from J, with 9 bases between. Germline CDR1 LNHNV, CDR2 YYDKDF (reference sequence). The CDR3 region is CATSRDPRGSYNEQFF. The CDR3 region has the DNA TGTGCCACCAGCAGAGATCCACGTGGCTCCTACAATGAGCAGTTCTTC.

CDR3 coding DNA: TGTGCCAGCAGCTTGTACGAGACCCAGTACTTC. As protein: CASSLYETQYF. The V call is TRBV5-6, the J call TRBJ2-5; D uncertain. The CDR3 sequence is 11 residues long. Deletions cut 1 base from V and 5 bases from J, with 3 bases between. Per the germline V gene, CDR1 is SGHDT and CDR2 is YYEEEE. Variable domain in full (rest from reference TRBV5-6 and TRBJ2-5): DAGVTQSPTHLIKTRGQQVTLRCSPKSGHDTVSWYQQALGQGPQFIFQYYEEEERQRGNFPDRFSGHQFPNYSSELNVNALLLGDSALYLCASSLYETQYFGPGTRLLVL.

This chain uses TRBV7-9 with TRBJ2-6; D is uncertain. CDR3 length: 14 residues. Germline V lookup: CDR1 SEHNR, CDR2 FQNEAQ (reference sequence). V lost 5 bases to trimming and J lost 0 bases, with 5 bases between them. The CDR3 sequence is CASSPNSGANVLTF. The DNA for the CDR3 is TGTGCCAGCAGCCCAAACTCTGGGGCCAACGTCCTGACTTTC.

This clone was detected only a few times. The chain links TRBV7-3 to TRBJ1-1, with 7 bases matching TRBD1. V was clipped by 5 bases and J by 1 base; unmatched bases: 4. The CDR3 length is 14 residues. Germline CDR1 reads SGHTA; CDR2 reads FQGTGA. The CDR3 sequence is CASSTGTANTEAFF. Written as DNA, the CDR3 is TGTGCCAGCAGCACCGGGACAGCGAACACTGAAGCTTTCTTT.

This clone has only a few counts. The rearrangement links TRBV9 to TRBJ1-2; 7 bases are a match to TRBD1. V dropped 3 bases and J dropped 2; count of bases not matched to a gene: 7. Germline V gene lookup returns CDR1 SGDLS and CDR2 YYNGEE. The CDR3 covers 15 residues. The DNA for the CDR3 is TGTGCCAGCAGCGCCTACAGGGGAGGGAACTATGGCTACACCTTC. Amino acids: CASSAYRGGNYGYTF.

The chain is built from TRBV19 and TRBJ2-3, with 8 bases aligning to TRBD2. The CDR3 covers 15 residues. Looked up from germline, CDR1 is LNHDA and CDR2 is SQIVND (reference sequence). Trimming at V came to 5 bases and at J to 4 bases, leaving 8 bases not matched to a gene. The CDR3 region is CASSLRSGNSDTQYF. The DNA of the CDR3 is TGTGCCAGTAGTCTACGTAGCGGGAATTCAGATACGCAGTATTTT.

The chain combines TRBV18 with TRBJ2-5; no firm D call. CDR3 length: 14 amino acids. V dropped 3 bases and J dropped 0 bases, with 8 bases sitting between them. The germline V gene encodes CDR1 KGHSH and CDR2 LQKENI. CDR3 in DNA: TGTGCCAGCTCACCCGGCCTGGACCAAGAGACCCAGTACTTC. Its protein product is CASSPGLDQETQYF.

CDR3 coding DNA: TGTGCCAGCAGCTTGTCCACCTCGAACTATGGCTACACCTTC. It encodes CASSLSTSNYGYTF. V gene TRBV5-5 combines with J gene TRBJ1-2; no clear D. V was shortened by 1 base and J by 2 bases, with 9 bases between the two germline ends. The CDR3 is 14 residues long. Per the germline V gene, CDR1 is SGHKS and CDR2 is YYEKEE (reference sequence).

The gene calls are TRBV5-1 and TRBJ2-3, with a tentative D call TRBD1 (5 bases). The germline gives CDR1 SGHRS, CDR2 YFSETQ. V was shortened by 7 bases and J by 2 bases, with 14 bases between the two germline ends. This CDR3 region has 14 residues. In DNA, the CDR3 is TGCGCCAGCGGCCAAGGGGCAGACACAGATACGCAGTATTTT. This encodes CASGQGADTDTQYF.

The chain is built from TRBV6-5 and TRBJ1-1, with a tentative D call TRBD1 (5 bases). Germline V gives CDR1 MNHEY, CDR2 SVGAGI. The CDR3 is 14 residues long. Trimming shortened V by 2 bases and J by 3 bases, and 10 bases separated the two germline ends. The CDR3 nucleotides read TGTGCCAGCAGTTACGGGCAGGGCCACACTGAAGCTTTCTTT. It specifies CASSYGQGHTEAFF.

This chain links TRBV2 with TRBJ1-2, with D possibly matching TRBD1 (6 bases). CDR3 length: 13 amino acids. Trimming pared 4 bases from V and 8 bases from J, leaving 14 bases between. Germline lookup yields CDR1 SNHLY and CDR2 FYNNEI. This CDR3 is CASSGDTIRGYTF. For the CDR3, the DNA is TGTGCCAGCAGTGGGGACACCATCAGAGGCTACACCTTC.

The rearrangement links TRBV7-3 to TRBJ1-2; D call uncertain. CDR3 length: 14 residues. With 6 bases removed from V and 4 bases from J, the gap between germline ends came to 15 bases. From germline, CDR1 is SGHTA and CDR2 FQGTGA. CDR3 DNA sequence: TGTGCCAGCAGACCACCCGGGTCCACCTATGGCTACACCTTC. It translates to CASRPPGSTYGYTF.

This sequence joins TRBV4-2 and TRBJ2-1, with TRBD2 matching 8 bases. Unmatched junction bases numbered 3, after V lost 1 base and J lost 1 base. The CDR3 runs to 16 residues. Germline assignment: CDR1 LGHNA and CDR2 YNFKEQ. The CDR3 region is CASSQAGGESYNEQFF. The CDR3 DNA follows: TGTGCCAGCAGCCAAGCCGGGGGGGAATCCTACAATGAGCAGTTCTTC.

This chain uses TRBV7-3 with TRBJ1-6, with D hard to call. There are 10 residues in the CDR3. V was cut by 7 bases and J by 10 bases, with 5 bases left in between. Germline-derived CDR1 and CDR2 are SGHTA and FQGTGA. The CDR3 loop reads CASIRSPLHF. As DNA, the CDR3 is TGTGCCAGCATAAGGTCACCCCTCCACTTT.

The V and J genes are TRBV9 and TRBJ2-5; D unresolved. The CDR3 length is 14 residues. Between the trimmed V and J ends, which lost 0 bases and 1 base, there was a span of 7 bases. Germline V lookup: CDR1 SGDLS, CDR2 YYNGEE. CDR3 in DNA: TGTGCCAGCAGCGTAGGCCCAGCCCAAGAGACCCAGTACTTC. This encodes CASSVGPAQETQYF.

J is TRBJ2-1 and V is TRBV27; no definite D call. Germline values: CDR1 MNHEY, CDR2 SMNVEV (reference sequence). Trimming stripped 4 bases from V and 2 bases from J, with 21 bases between. The CDR3 runs to 18 residues. The chain's CDR3 is CASSSFVRMTRAYNEQFF. CDR3 in DNA: TGTGCCAGCAGTTCATTCGTGCGGATGACCCGGGCCTACAATGAGCAGTTCTTC.

The V call is TRBV18, the J call TRBJ2-3, with D hard to call. From germline, CDR1 is KGHSH and CDR2 LQKENI. Trimming shortened V by 3 bases and J by 0 bases, and 7 bases separated the two germline ends. This CDR3 contains 14 residues. In DNA, the CDR3 is TGTGCCAGCTCACCGACAAGTAGCACAGATACGCAGTATTTT. It yields the protein CASSPTSSTDTQYF.

The chain links TRBV28 to TRBJ2-1, with 12 bases aligning to TRBD2. The germline V gene encodes CDR1 MDHEN and CDR2 SYDVKM. The length of the CDR3 is 15 residues. Trimming cost V 5 bases and J 10 bases; bases outside gene matches: 9. CDR3 loop: CASSPPLAGGREQFF. The DNA of the CDR3 is TGTGCCAGCAGTCCCCCGCTAGCGGGGGGGCGCGAGCAGTTCTTC.

The rearrangement joins TRBV7-8 to TRBJ1-6; TRBD1 matches at 7 bases. V dropped 5 bases and J dropped 7; count of bases not matched to a gene: 8. The CDR3 consists of 15 residues. Germline values: CDR1 SGHVS, CDR2 FQNEAQ. Here the CDR3 reads CASSPRQGWNSPLHF. The CDR3 DNA reads TGTGCCAGCAGCCCCCGACAGGGTTGGAATTCACCCCTCCACTTT.

This clone was counted once. The V call is TRBV7-2, the J call TRBJ2-7; no reliable D call. Germline CDR1 reads SGHTA; CDR2 reads FQGNSA. This CDR3 is 13 amino acids long. V was shortened by 0 bases and J by 3 bases, with 6 bases between the two germline ends. CDR3 nucleotide sequence: TGTGCCAGCAGCTTAGCACGCAGCTACGAGCAGTACTTC. Translated: CASSLARSYEQYF.

The chain recombines TRBV2 with TRBJ2-3, with D maybe TRBD2 (5 bases). The CDR3 covers 14 residues. Trimming took off 5 bases at V and 6 bases at J, with 15 bases between the two ends. Looked up from germline, CDR1 is SNHLY and CDR2 is FYNNEI. CDR3 DNA: TGTGCCAGCAGTAGAAGTTCTCGAGGGGATACGCAGTATTTT. Translating it yields CASSRSSRGDTQYF.

CDR3 nucleotides: TGTGCCAGCAGTTTCCCATTACAGGGTCGCGGGAGAAGCTACGAGCAGTACTTC. Its translation: CASSFPLQGRGRSYEQYF. V is TRBV28 and J is TRBJ2-7; D possibly corresponds to TRBD2 (7 bases). CDR3 length: 18 residues. Germline V gene sequence: CDR1 MDHEN, CDR2 SYDVKM. The V end was cut by 3 bases, the J end by 3 bases, with 24 bases between.

The chain employs TRBV2 and TRBJ1-4; D not certain. This CDR3 is built from 17 residues. Per germline, CDR1 SNHLY and CDR2 FYNNEI. The ends were cut back, 10 bases at V and 0 bases at J, with 21 bases in the middle. The chain's CDR3 is CAIQSLIGDATNEKLFF. The CDR3, as DNA: TGTGCCATCCAGAGTCTCATTGGGGATGCAACTAATGAAAAACTGTTTTTT.

The CDR3 sequence: CASSQARVGGELFF. The CDR3 DNA reads TGTGCCAGCAGCCAGGCACGGGTAGGCGGGGAGCTGTTTTTT. V is TRBV7-2 and J is TRBJ2-2; D is uncertain. With 5 bases removed from V and 7 bases from J, the gap between germline ends came to 14 bases. This CDR3 region has 14 residues. Germline lookup yields CDR1 SGHTA and CDR2 FQGNSA.

V usage is TRBV7-9 and J usage is TRBJ2-5, with D maybe TRBD2 (6 bases). Germline CDR1 is SEHNR and CDR2 is FQNEAQ (reference sequence). V lost 1 base, J lost 5 bases, and 14 bases lay in between. The CDR3 consists of 15 residues. CDR3: CASSLVGGAGETQYF. The CDR3 coding sequence is TGTGCCAGCAGCTTAGTCGGAGGGGCTGGGGAGACCCAGTACTTC.

J is TRBJ1-1 and V is TRBV9, with 12 positions matching TRBD1. Per the germline V gene, CDR1 is SGDLS and CDR2 is YYNGEE. V gave up 3 bases and J gave up 11 bases; unmatched junction bases: 5. The CDR3 has 13 residues. CDR3 residues: CASSAGTGGLAFF. CDR3 nucleotide sequence: TGTGCCAGCAGCGCCGGGACAGGGGGCTTGGCTTTCTTT.